This TCR beta chain was found in a study of CD8 T cells in ankylosing spondylitis. TCRdb passed the 5' RACE reads through MiXCR, listing each CDR3 protein once. Among about 360,000 distinct CDR3 sequences, approximately 22% were seen once, and the ten largest hold about an eighth. This clonotype was counted a few times. The CDR3 has 13 amino acids. The V and J ends lost 8 bases and 5 bases, in that order; junction bases with no gene match: 8. Germline-derived CDR1 and CDR2 are LGHDT and YNNKEL (reference sequence). This rearrangement joins TRBV3-1 to TRBJ2-5; TRBD2 aligns across 7 bases. The sample consisted of blood, either unsorted or a sorted T cell fraction (not recorded which). This receptor was taken from a male donor with ankylosing spondylitis or in good health (not recorded which). Written as DNA, the CDR3 is TGTGCCAGCGACGGGGGGTTGAGGGAGACCCAGTACTTC. This gives the protein CASDGGLRETQYF.